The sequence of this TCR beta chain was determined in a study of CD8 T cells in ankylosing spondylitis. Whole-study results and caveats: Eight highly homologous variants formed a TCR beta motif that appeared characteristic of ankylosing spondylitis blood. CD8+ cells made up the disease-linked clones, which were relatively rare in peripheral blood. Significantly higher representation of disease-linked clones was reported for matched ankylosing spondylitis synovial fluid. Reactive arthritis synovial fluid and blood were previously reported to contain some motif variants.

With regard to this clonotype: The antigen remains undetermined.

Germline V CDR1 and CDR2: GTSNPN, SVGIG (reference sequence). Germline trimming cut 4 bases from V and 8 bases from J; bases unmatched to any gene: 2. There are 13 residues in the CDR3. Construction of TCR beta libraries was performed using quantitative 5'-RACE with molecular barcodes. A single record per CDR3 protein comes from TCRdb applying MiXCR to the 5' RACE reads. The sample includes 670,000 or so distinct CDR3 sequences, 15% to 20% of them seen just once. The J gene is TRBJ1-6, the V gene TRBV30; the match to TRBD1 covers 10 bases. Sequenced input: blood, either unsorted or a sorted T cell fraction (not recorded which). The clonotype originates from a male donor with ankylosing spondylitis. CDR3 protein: CAWTGTGDSPLHF. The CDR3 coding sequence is TGTGCCTGGACCGGGACAGGGGATTCACCCCTCCACTTT.